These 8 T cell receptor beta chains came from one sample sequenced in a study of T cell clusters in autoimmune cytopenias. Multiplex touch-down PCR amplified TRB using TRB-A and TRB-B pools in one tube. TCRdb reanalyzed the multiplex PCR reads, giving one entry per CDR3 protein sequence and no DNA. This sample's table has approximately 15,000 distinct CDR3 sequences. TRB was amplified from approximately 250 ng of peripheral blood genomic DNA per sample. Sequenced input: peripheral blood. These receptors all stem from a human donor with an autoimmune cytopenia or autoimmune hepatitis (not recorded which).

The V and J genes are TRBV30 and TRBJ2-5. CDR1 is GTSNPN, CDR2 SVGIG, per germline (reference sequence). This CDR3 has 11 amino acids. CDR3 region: CAWGLQETQYF.

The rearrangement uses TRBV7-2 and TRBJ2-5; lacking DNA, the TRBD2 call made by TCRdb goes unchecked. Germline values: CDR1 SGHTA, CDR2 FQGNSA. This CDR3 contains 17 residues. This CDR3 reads CASSLGTSGGAKETQYF.

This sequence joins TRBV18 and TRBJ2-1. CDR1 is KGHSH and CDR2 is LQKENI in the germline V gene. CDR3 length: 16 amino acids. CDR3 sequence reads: CASSPTLTGSYNEQFF.

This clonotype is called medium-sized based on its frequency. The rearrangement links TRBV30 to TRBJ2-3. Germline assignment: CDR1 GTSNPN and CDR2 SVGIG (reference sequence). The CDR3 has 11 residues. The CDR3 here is CAWSTQDTQYF.

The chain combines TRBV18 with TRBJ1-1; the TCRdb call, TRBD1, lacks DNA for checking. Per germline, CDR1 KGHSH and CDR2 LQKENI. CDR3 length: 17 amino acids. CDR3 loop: CASSLDPGTGANTEAFF.

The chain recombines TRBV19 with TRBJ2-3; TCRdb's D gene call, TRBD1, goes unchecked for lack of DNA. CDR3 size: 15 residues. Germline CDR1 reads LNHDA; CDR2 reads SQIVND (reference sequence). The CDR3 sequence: CASSIGEIQGGTQYF.

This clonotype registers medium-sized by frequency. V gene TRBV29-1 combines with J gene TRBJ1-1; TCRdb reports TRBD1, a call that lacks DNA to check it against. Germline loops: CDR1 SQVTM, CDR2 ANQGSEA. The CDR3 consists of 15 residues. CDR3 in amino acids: CSVGRDRGEVTEAFF.

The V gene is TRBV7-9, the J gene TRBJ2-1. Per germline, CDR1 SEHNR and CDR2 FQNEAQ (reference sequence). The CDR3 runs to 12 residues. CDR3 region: CASSLAQARRFF.